These 27 T cell receptor beta chains were all obtained from the same sample, sequenced in a study of cytomegalovirus exposure and HLA in healthy donors. With 60 Vbeta and 13 Jbeta primers, the PCR was carried out. Clones were read by immunoSEQ multiplex PCR, and TCRdb kept only the in-frame ones, dropping some. The sample carries about 170,000 clones, 75% to 85% recorded once. Input material: PBMCs. Receptors were obtained from a woman aged 45-65 years in good health and CMV-seronegative.

The CDR3 coding sequence is TGTGCCAGCAGGGAGTTAGGTGGTGATAATTCACCCCTCCACTTT. It yields the protein CASRELGGDNSPLHF. This chain joins TRBV2 and TRBJ1-6; D is ambiguous. CDR3 length equals 15 residues. The ends were cut back, 6 bases at V and 5 bases at J, with 14 bases in the middle. Germline values: CDR1 SNHLY, CDR2 FYNNEI.

The table lists this clone with a count of one. Other nucleotide sequences in the sample specify the same CDR3. The rearrangement links TRBV5-1 to TRBJ2-7, with TRBD1 matching 10 bases. CDR3 length: 14 amino acids. Losses at the gene ends were 3 bases for V and 3 bases for J; bases not matched to a gene: 3. CDR1 and CDR2 (germline): SGHRS, YFSETQ. This CDR3 reads CASSSTGGGYEQYF. CDR3 nucleotide sequence: TGCGCCAGCAGCTCGACAGGGGGCGGCTACGAGCAGTACTTC.

The chain couples TRBV7-9 to TRBJ1-5, with D perhaps TRBD1 (5 bases). In germline, CDR1 is SEHNR, CDR2 FQNEAQ (reference sequence). V gave up 3 bases and J gave up 9 bases, with 9 bases separating them. The CDR3 is 12 residues long. CDR3 residues: CASSFGGPPQHF. The DNA of the CDR3 is TGTGCCAGCAGCTTCGGGGGTCCGCCCCAGCATTTT.

The chain is built from TRBV19 and TRBJ2-1; 9 positions agree with TRBD2. CDR1 is LNHDA, CDR2 SQIVND, per germline (reference sequence). The ends lost 4 bases at V and 10 bases at J; junction bases unmatched: 11. This CDR3 has 15 amino acids. DNA of the CDR3: TGTGCCAGTAGTAGCGGACTAGCGTCATCTGGCGAGCAGTTCTTC. It yields the protein CASSSGLASSGEQFF. Full variable domain (missing parts from reference TRBV19 and TRBJ2-1): DGGITQSPKYLFRKEGQNVTLSCEQNLNHDAMYWYRQDPGQGLRLIYYSQIVNDFQKGDIAEGYSVSREKKESFPLTVTSAQKNPTAFYLCASSSGLASSGEQFFGPGTRLTVL.

V and J are TRBV30 and TRBJ1-2; D unclear. CDR3 length: 13 amino acids. The V end was cut by 2 bases, the J end by 2 bases, with 9 bases between. CDR1 and CDR2 from the germline V gene are GTSNPN and SVGIG (reference sequence). The CDR3, as DNA: TGTGCCTGGAGTCCAGACATGAACTATGGCTACACCTTC. This encodes CAWSPDMNYGYTF.

This chain links TRBV29-1 with TRBJ2-2, with 12 bases fitting TRBD2. This CDR3 is 15 amino acids long. The V segment lost 4 bases and the J segment 2 bases; nucleotides outside the gene matches: 2. Germline loops: CDR1 SQVTM, CDR2 ANQGSEA. CDR3 nucleotide sequence: TGCAGCGTTGGGACTAGCGGGACTAACACCGGGGAGCTGTTTTTT. The encoded protein is CSVGTSGTNTGELFF.

This clone was counted only a few times. The J gene is TRBJ2-1, the V gene TRBV5-4, with 8 bases matching TRBD2. This CDR3 is built from 16 residues. The germline CDR1 and CDR2 sequences are SGHNT and YYREEE (reference sequence). V lost 2 bases to trimming and J lost 0 bases; unmatched junction nucleotides: 4. CDR3 nucleotides: TGTGCCAGCAGCTTCGGACTAGCACGCTCCTACAATGAGCAGTTCTTC. Its translation is CASSFGLARSYNEQFF.

The V and J genes are TRBV5-1 and TRBJ2-1; no clear D. The germline CDR1 and CDR2 sequences are SGHRS and YFSETQ. The V and J ends lost 0 bases and 5 bases respectively, with 12 bases between them. This CDR3 has 15 amino acids. The CDR3 nucleotides are TGCGCCAGCAGCTTGGGGCTAGTCGGAAACAATGAGCAGTTCTTC. Translated: CASSLGLVGNNEQFF.

The rearrangement links TRBV28 to TRBJ1-5; D call uncertain. The CDR3 spans 14 residues. V was clipped by 3 bases and J by 1 base, with 7 bases between them. CDR1 and CDR2 from the germline V gene are MDHEN and SYDVKM. The CDR3 DNA follows: TGTGCCAGCAGTTTGAGGCAGAGCAATCAGCCCCAGCATTTT. Amino acid sequence: CASSLRQSNQPQHF.

The V gene is TRBV6-5, the J gene TRBJ2-2; TRBD1 aligns across 8 bases. Looked up from germline, CDR1 is MNHEY and CDR2 is SVGAGI. This CDR3 has 15 residues. V lost 5 bases and J lost 0; bases outside the gene matches: 2. This chain's CDR3 is CASSRDRTNTGELFF. Written as DNA, the CDR3 is TGTGCCAGCAGTCGGGACAGGACGAACACCGGGGAGCTGTTTTTT.

This clone was picked up a small number of times. One junction end disagrees with the germline gene, perhaps due to a read error. CDR3 coding DNA: TGCAGTGTTGAAGACGACACGGCCTACGAGCAGTACTTC. Its translation is CSVEDDTAYEQYF. The chain joins TRBV29-1 to TRBJ2-7; D unclear. Germline lookup yields CDR1 SQVTM and CDR2 ANQGSEA. The CDR3 is 13 residues long.

Only one count was recorded for this clone. The rearrangement links TRBV7-9 to TRBJ1-1; D remains unclear. The germline V and J ends were trimmed by 1 base and 1 base, with 7 bases remaining between them. CDR3 length equals 14 residues. The germline gives CDR1 SEHNR, CDR2 FQNEAQ (reference sequence). CDR3 region: CASSLEATNTEAFF. In DNA form, the CDR3 reads TGTGCCAGCAGCTTAGAAGCAACGAACACTGAAGCTTTCTTT. Full variable domain (rest looked up from reference TRBV7-9 and TRBJ1-1): DTGVSQNPRHKITKRGQNVTFRCDPISEHNRLYWYRQTLGQGPEFLTYFQNEAQLEKSRLLSDRFSAERPKGSFSTLEIQRTEQGDSAMYLCASSLEATNTEAFFGQGTRLTVV.

The genes are TRBV4-2 and TRBJ2-5, with 14 bases that match TRBD2. The CDR3 has 15 residues. CDR1 and CDR2 from the germline V gene are LGHNA and YNFKEQ. V shed 10 bases, J shed 2 bases, and the junction held 6 bases outside the gene matches. The CDR3 region has the DNA TGTGCCACAAGACTAGCGGGGGGGACTCAAGAGACCCAGTACTTC. It yields the protein CATRLAGGTQETQYF.

The V gene is TRBV19, the J gene TRBJ2-1, with 8 positions matching TRBD1. The CDR3 is made up of 14 amino acids. V lost 1 base and J lost 9; bases outside the gene matches: 5. Germline V gives CDR1 LNHDA, CDR2 SQIVND (reference sequence). Here the CDR3 reads CASSIATGVGEQFF. Here the CDR3 DNA reads TGTGCCAGTAGTATAGCGACAGGGGTCGGTGAGCAGTTCTTC.

The rearrangement joins TRBV28 to TRBJ2-2; 9 nucleotides line up with TRBD2. Looked up from germline, CDR1 is MDHEN and CDR2 is SYDVKM. The V gene end was trimmed by 6 bases and the J gene end by 0 bases; junction bases not matched to a gene: 8. The CDR3 has 17 amino acids. CDR3 in amino acids: CASSWGVAGANTGELFF. DNA for the CDR3: TGTGCCAGCAGCTGGGGGGTAGCGGGAGCGAACACCGGGGAGCTGTTTTTT.

The chain links TRBV4-2 to TRBJ2-7; D is perhaps TRBD2 (6 bases). V lost 3 bases and J 12 bases, leaving 15 bases between the germline ends. Germline loops: CDR1 LGHNA, CDR2 YNFKEQ. The CDR3 sequence is 12 residues long. The CDR3 loop is CASSQATGESYF. DNA for the CDR3: TGTGCCAGCAGCCAGGCTACGGGAGAGTCGTACTTC.

The chain uses TRBV4-3 and TRBJ2-5; 8 bases match TRBD2. Germline V CDR1 and CDR2: LGHNA, YSLEER. Germline trimming cut 2 bases from V and 5 bases from J; bases unmatched to any gene: 1. The CDR3 runs 13 residues. Here the CDR3 DNA reads TGCGCCAGCAGCCAACAGCGGGAGGAGACCCAGTACTTC. Its translation is CASSQQREETQYF.

The J gene is TRBJ2-5, the V gene TRBV2; 8 nucleotides match TRBD2. Germline trimming cut 4 bases from V and 5 bases from J; bases unmatched to any gene: 3. From germline, CDR1 is SNHLY and CDR2 FYNNEI. The CDR3 length is 13 residues. The CDR3 is CASSAGGGETQYF. The CDR3 DNA follows: TGTGCCAGCAGTGCCGGGGGGGGTGAGACCCAGTACTTC.

The rearrangement links TRBV7-2 to TRBJ1-1; unclear D gene. Germline CDR1 and CDR2: SGHTA and FQGNSA. This CDR3 is built from 13 residues. V lost 3 bases, J lost 1 base, and 6 bases lay in between. The CDR3 sequence: CASSFRGNTEAFF. CDR3 in DNA: TGTGCCAGCAGCTTCCGGGGGAACACTGAAGCTTTCTTT.

This clone was seen a few times. V and J are TRBV7-2 and TRBJ2-3; 7 bases are a match to TRBD2. The CDR3 is made up of 17 amino acids. V was pared by 1 base and J by 7 bases, with 14 bases of the junction left unmatched. Germline CDR1 and CDR2: SGHTA and FQGNSA. The CDR3 reads CASSLDLGGGRDHTQYF. The CDR3 nucleotides read TGTGCCAGCAGCTTAGACTTGGGCGGGGGAAGGGATCATACGCAGTATTTT. The variable domain in full, completed from reference TRBV7-2 and TRBJ2-3, reads GAGVSQSPSNKVTEKGKDVELRCDPISGHTALYWYRQSLGQGLEFLIYFQGNSAPDKSGLPSDRFSAERTGGSVSTLTIQRTQQEDSAVYLCASSLDLGGGRDHTQYFGPGTRLTVL.

V is TRBV11-2 and J is TRBJ2-4; 8 bases match TRBD2. Germline CDR1 is SGHAT and CDR2 is FQNNGV. The CDR3 sequence is 19 residues long. V was pared by 1 base and J by 3 bases, with 14 bases of the junction left unmatched. This CDR3 is CASSLVRGGQGRGKNIQYF. For the CDR3, the DNA is TGTGCCAGCAGCTTAGTTCGGGGGGGGCAGGGGCGCGGCAAAAACATTCAGTACTTC.

The chain carries TRBV6-5 and TRBJ1-2; D unresolved. The V and J ends lost 0 bases and 6 bases respectively, with 8 bases between them. The CDR3 totals 13 residues. The germline gives CDR1 MNHEY, CDR2 SVGAGI. This chain's CDR3 is CASSYSSRHGYTF. The CDR3 DNA is TGTGCCAGCAGTTACTCCTCCAGGCATGGCTACACCTTC.

The chain employs TRBV7-9 and TRBJ2-1, with TRBD1 as a possible D gene (5 bases). V was cut by 5 bases and J by 7 bases, with 15 bases left in between. The CDR3 spans 14 residues. Germline V gene lookup returns CDR1 SEHNR and CDR2 FQNEAQ (reference sequence). CDR3: CASSPGQGLNEQFF. The CDR3 coding sequence is TGTGCCAGCAGCCCAGGGCAGGGCCTTAATGAGCAGTTCTTC.

The rearrangement uses TRBV6-1 and TRBJ2-1; D is unclear. The germline V gene encodes CDR1 MNHNS and CDR2 SASEGT. V lost 3 bases and J lost 4, with 7 bases in between. The CDR3 is 13 amino acids. The DNA of the CDR3 is TGTGCCAGCAGTGATGGCCCGTACAATGAGCAGTTCTTC. Protein: CASSDGPYNEQFF.

This clone showed up just once. The chain has TRBV2 and TRBJ2-7, with TRBD1 as a possible D gene (6 bases). This CDR3 spans 16 amino acids. Germline lookup yields CDR1 SNHLY and CDR2 FYNNEI. V gave up 3 bases and J gave up 0 bases, with 15 bases separating them. As DNA, the CDR3 is TGTGCCAGCAGTGACCTGACAGGTCTTCGCTCCTACGAGCAGTACTTC. It codes for CASSDLTGLRSYEQYF.

The V gene is TRBV11-3, the J gene TRBJ2-3; 7 nucleotides align to TRBD1. This CDR3 region has 14 residues. Per the germline V gene, CDR1 is SGHNT and CDR2 is YENEEA. V lost 5 bases and J lost 4; bases outside the gene matches: 6. The CDR3 sequence is CASSATGKADTQYF. CDR3 nucleotides: TGTGCCAGCAGCGCGACAGGGAAGGCAGATACGCAGTATTTT.

The chain couples TRBV5-1 to TRBJ2-7; 10 nucleotides align to TRBD1. Looked up from germline, CDR1 is SGHRS and CDR2 is YFSETQ. There are 15 residues in the CDR3. Germline trimming cut 5 bases from V and 2 bases from J; bases unmatched to any gene: 7. The DNA of the CDR3 is TGCGCCAGCAGACCGCCGGGACAGGGGACCTACGAGCAGTACTTC. Translated, it gives CASRPPGQGTYEQYF.